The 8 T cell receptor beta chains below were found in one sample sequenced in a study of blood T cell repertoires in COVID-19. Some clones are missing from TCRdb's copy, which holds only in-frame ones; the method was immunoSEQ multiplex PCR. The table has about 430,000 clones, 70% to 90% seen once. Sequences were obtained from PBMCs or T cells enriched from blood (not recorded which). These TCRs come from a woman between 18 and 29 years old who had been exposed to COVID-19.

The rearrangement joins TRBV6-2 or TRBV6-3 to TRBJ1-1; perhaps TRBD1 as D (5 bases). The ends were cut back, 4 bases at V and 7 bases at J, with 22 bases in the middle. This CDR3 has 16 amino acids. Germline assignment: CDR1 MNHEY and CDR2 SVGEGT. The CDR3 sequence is CASSSSRQSRAGEAFF. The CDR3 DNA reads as TGTGCCAGCAGTTCCTCAAGACAGAGTCGGGCAGGTGAAGCTTTCTTT.

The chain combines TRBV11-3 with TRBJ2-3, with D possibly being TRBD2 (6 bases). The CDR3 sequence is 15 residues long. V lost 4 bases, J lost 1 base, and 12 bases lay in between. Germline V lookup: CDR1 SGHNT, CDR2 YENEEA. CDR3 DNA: TGTGCCAGCAGCTACCAGACTAGTGGCACAGATACGCAGTATTTT. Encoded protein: CASSYQTSGTDTQYF.

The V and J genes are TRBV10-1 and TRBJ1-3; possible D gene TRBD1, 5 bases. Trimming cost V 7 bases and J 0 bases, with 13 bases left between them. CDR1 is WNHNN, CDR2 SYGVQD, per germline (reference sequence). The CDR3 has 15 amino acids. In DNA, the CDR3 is TGCGCCAGCACTAACACAGGCCCCTCTGGAAACACCATATATTTT. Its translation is CASTNTGPSGNTIYF.

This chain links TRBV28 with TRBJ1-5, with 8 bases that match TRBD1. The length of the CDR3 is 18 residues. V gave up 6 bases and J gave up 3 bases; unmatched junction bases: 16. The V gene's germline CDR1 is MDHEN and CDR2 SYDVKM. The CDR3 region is CASRTPLGQGETNQPQHF. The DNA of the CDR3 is TGTGCCAGCAGAACCCCTCTCGGACAGGGAGAAACCAATCAGCCCCAGCATTTT. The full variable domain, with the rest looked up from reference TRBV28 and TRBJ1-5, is DVKVTQSSRYLVKRTGEKVFLECVQDMDHENMFWYRQDPGLGLRLIYFSYDVKMKEKGDIPEGYSVSREKKERFSLILESASTNQTSMYLCASRTPLGQGETNQPQHFGDGTRLSIL.

CDR3 sequence reads: CASSLGQGGAEQYF. DNA of the CDR3: TGTGCCAGCAGCTTAGGGCAAGGGGGGGCCGAGCAGTACTTC. This chain connects TRBV11-2 to TRBJ2-7, with a weak D call TRBD2 (7 bases). V was trimmed by 1 base and J by 6 bases, leaving 13 bases between them. CDR3 length: 14 residues. From germline, CDR1 is SGHAT and CDR2 FQNNGV.

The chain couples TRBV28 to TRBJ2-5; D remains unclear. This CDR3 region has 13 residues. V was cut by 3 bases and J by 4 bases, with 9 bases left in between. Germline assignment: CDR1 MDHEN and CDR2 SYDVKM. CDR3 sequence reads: CASSFLLIETQYF. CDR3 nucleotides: TGTGCCAGCAGTTTTTTGTTAATAGAGACCCAGTACTTC. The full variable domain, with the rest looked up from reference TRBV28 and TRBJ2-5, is DVKVTQSSRYLVKRTGEKVFLECVQDMDHENMFWYRQDPGLGLRLIYFSYDVKMKEKGDIPEGYSVSREKKERFSLILESASTNQTSMYLCASSFLLIETQYFGPGTRLLVL.

For the CDR3, the DNA is TGTGCCAGCAGTGGCTGGGATCAGGGTGAGACAGATACGCAGTATTTT. Protein sequence: CASSGWDQGETDTQYF. The rearrangement uses TRBV6-1 and TRBJ2-3; D possibly corresponds to TRBD1 (5 bases). CDR3 length: 16 residues. Germline lookup yields CDR1 MNHNS and CDR2 SASEGT. V lost 4 bases and J 3 bases, leaving 17 bases between the germline ends.

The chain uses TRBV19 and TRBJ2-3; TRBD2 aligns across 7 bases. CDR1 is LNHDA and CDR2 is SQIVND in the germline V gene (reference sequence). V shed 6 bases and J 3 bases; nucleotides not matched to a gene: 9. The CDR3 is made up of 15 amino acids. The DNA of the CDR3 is TGTGCCAGTAGGAATCAAGCGGGAAGGACAGATACGCAGTATTTT. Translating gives CASRNQAGRTDTQYF.